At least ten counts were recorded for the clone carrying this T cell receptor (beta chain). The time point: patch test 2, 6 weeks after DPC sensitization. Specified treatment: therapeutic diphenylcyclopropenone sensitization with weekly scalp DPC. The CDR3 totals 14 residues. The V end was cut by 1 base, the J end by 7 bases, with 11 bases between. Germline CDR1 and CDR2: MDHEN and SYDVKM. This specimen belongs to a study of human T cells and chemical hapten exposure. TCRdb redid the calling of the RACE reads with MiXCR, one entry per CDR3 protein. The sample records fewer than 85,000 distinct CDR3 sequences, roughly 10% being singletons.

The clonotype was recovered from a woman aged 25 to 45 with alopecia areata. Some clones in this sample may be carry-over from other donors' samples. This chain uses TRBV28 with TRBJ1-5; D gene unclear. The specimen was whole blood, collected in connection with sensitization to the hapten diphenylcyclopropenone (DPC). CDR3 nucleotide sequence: TGTGCCAGCAGTTTATTGGGCGTCGGACAGCCCCAGCATTTT. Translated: CASSLLGVGQPQHF.